This note documents a single T cell receptor (beta chain) sequence. Its antigen remains undetermined. The record has no base qualities; no much larger clone is one base away. According to the germline V gene, CDR1 reads SGHNT and CDR2 reads YENEEA. Inclusive of the bounding cysteine and phenylalanine, the CDR3 is 15 residues long. The kept DNA is CDR3 alone, 45 bases in frame from the first base. At the junction V is shortened by 1 base and J by 5 bases, with 14 bases in between. The sample belongs to a study of graft-versus-host responses after intestinal transplantation (dated by TCRdb to the early 2020s). Broadly, across the study: The transplants that recipients received were multivisceral, liver-intestinal, or isolated intestinal. Every recipient was given anti-thymocyte globulin induction, followed by approximately 3 years of maintenance tacrolimus and steroids. Bulk TCR-beta CDR3 sequencing was used to track graft-versus-host and host-versus-graft alloreactive T cell clones in the graft, circulation and bone marrow after intestinal transplantation. To identify alloreactive clones, pre-transplant mixed lymphocyte reaction products were sequenced and then compared with unstimulated pre-transplant donor and recipient T cells. The cohort enrolled under 25 intestinal transplant recipients including one retransplant, and a few patients lacking pretransplant specimens were excluded. A peak of at least 4% donor T cells among recipient peripheral blood mononuclear cells was the definition used for donor T cell macrochimerism. Rather than being sequenced by the commercial service, samples from a few later patients were sequenced in-house on an Illumina MiSeq and processed with MiXCR.

The library was made by the immunoSEQ multiplex PCR assay. Adaptive Biotechnologies carried out high-throughput TCR-beta CDR3 sequencing of genomic DNA for most patients. Processing in the source paper ran as follows. Adaptive's ImmunoSEQ software was the source of the TCR sequencing data for over 15 patients, while a few other patients were processed with MiXCR and VDJtools. CDR3 nucleotide sequences shared by donor and recipient were removed because the origin of these sequences could not be assigned. At least 2-fold expansion over unstimulated cells and a minimum CFSE-low frequency of 0.002% (template counts) or 0.001% (read counts) were required for clones to be classified as alloreactive. Clones were considered mappable if detected in sequenced pre-transplant spleen, lymph node, or MLR CFSE-low populations of the donor or recipient. The cumulative frequency of alloreactive clones was calculated as a percentage of all sequences, weighted by copy number. The clones in this table, taken by TCRdb from immuneACCESS, are in-frame only. Not every clone is retained; where verified, under half of the shortfall comes from an unresolved V gene, and the cause of the rest is unknown. The V and J calls and the clone size are those of that table, but D and trimming were determined from the DNA. This sample has 20,000 to 25,000 clones in its table, and 94% of those were observed once. The top ten constitute about 0.49% of the sample.

General findings and caveats noted by the study authors: The relatively low number and heterogeneity of intestinal transplant patients limited the conclusions. GvH clones were found in recipient bone marrow, and some of the GvH clones appeared earlier in ileal mucosa or blood, which is consistent with an intestinal mucosal origin. Early after transplant, peak levels of circulating GvH clones were associated with declines in HvG clones. High GvH to HvG T cell clonal ratios were observed in the allografts of patients with donor T cell macrochimerism.

Blood samples were collected up to 4 times in the first month after transplant and then at least monthly when available. This chain is built from TRBV11-3 and TRBJ1-1, with TRBD1 as a weak D call on 6 bases. The source of this sequence is a human patient who received an intestinal transplant, so some T cells may come from the graft donor. The sample was PBMCs, taken 156 days after intestinal transplant. The bases read TGTGCCAGCAGCTTAGGTCTGGGGGCAACGACTGAAGCTTTCTTT. This yields the protein CASSLGLGATTEAFF.